This record looks at one T cell receptor (beta chain) sequence and its context. The assay was immunoSEQ multiplex PCR, and TCRdb's table has in-frame clones only and misses some. This sample has fewer than 500,000 clones; 75% to 90% occur once, and the top ten carry more than 1.4%. This entry is derived from a study of blood T cell repertoires in COVID-19. Between the trimmed V and J ends, which lost 5 bases and 1 base, there was a span of 8 bases. The CDR3 totals 12 residues. CDR1 is SQVTM and CDR2 is ANQGSEA in the germline V gene. The receptor comes from a woman in her 30s with active or convalescent COVID-19. The sample consisted of peripheral blood. V is TRBV29-1 and J is TRBJ1-1; D remains unclear. CDR3: CSVWLANTEAFF. The DNA of the CDR3 is TGCAGCGTTTGGTTGGCGAACACTGAAGCTTTCTTT.